These T cell receptor beta chains were read from a single sample in a study of OX40 agonist ivuxolimab in advanced cancers. Sequenced by immunoSEQ multiplex PCR; TCRdb stores in-frame clones only, minus some. Counted here are roughly 69,000 clones, about 90% occurring once; the ten biggest clones make up about 4%. The sample in question was CD4+ or CD8+ T cells sorted from blood, obtained in a trial of the OX40 agonist ivuxolimab. The receptors were gathered from an adult with an advanced solid tumor such as melanoma, head and neck, liver or kidney cancer. Both conserved end residues are part of each CDR3. A D gene is named only where the DNA matches it firmly. Expanded clones are given a class, and other clones once, few, many or no size at all.

v_gene: TRBV7-9; abundance: once; j_gene: TRBJ2-5; d_gene: TRBD1; CDR3nt: TGTGCCAGCCAGAATCTTCGTGGGACAGGGGTTAGAGAGACCCAGTACTTC; CDR3aa: CASQNLRGTGVRETQYF
v_gene: TRBV18; abundance: -; j_gene: TRBJ2-5; d_gene: TRBD2; CDR3nt: TGTGCCAGCTCACCGGATGCGATCGCGGGAGGGGGAGAGACCCAGTACTTC; CDR3aa: CASSPDAIAGGGETQYF
v_gene: TRBV30; abundance: -; j_gene: TRBJ2-7; d_gene: -; CDR3nt: TGTGCCGGATACGACAGGGGACTAGGGGAGCAGTACTTC; CDR3aa: CAGYDRGLGEQYF
v_gene: TRBV7-6; abundance: -; j_gene: TRBJ2-7; d_gene: -; CDR3nt: TGTGCCAGCAGCTTAATGGCGGGGAACTCCTACGAGCAGTACTTC; CDR3aa: CASSLMAGNSYEQYF
v_gene: TRBV10-3; abundance: -; j_gene: TRBJ1-5; d_gene: -; CDR3nt: TGTGCCATACGGGGGGGCTCGAGTCAGCCCCAGCATTTT; CDR3aa: CAIRGGSSQPQHF
v_gene: TRBV2; abundance: -; j_gene: TRBJ2-3; d_gene: -; CDR3nt: TGTGCCAGCAGGGACCCCGCCCCAGATACGCAGTATTTT; CDR3aa: CASRDPAPDTQYF
v_gene: TRBV5-1; abundance: -; j_gene: TRBJ1-1; d_gene: -; CDR3nt: TGCGCCAGCAGCCCTACGCCGTCGGAGGGGCGGACTGAAGCTTTCTTT; CDR3aa: CASSPTPSEGRTEAFF
v_gene: TRBV29-1; abundance: -; j_gene: TRBJ2-7; d_gene: TRBD1; CDR3nt: TGCAGCGTGTCCGGGACAGGGCTCTACGAGCAGTACTTC; CDR3aa: CSVSGTGLYEQYF
v_gene: TRBV9; abundance: -; j_gene: TRBJ2-7; d_gene: -; CDR3nt: TGTGCCAGCAGCGCAACAGACAGGCCCCTCTACTTC; CDR3aa: CASSATDRPLYF
v_gene: TRBV7-2; abundance: -; j_gene: TRBJ1-2; d_gene: TRBD1; CDR3nt: TGTGCCAGCAGCTTAGGGACAGGATGGACTAACTATGGCTACACCTTC; CDR3aa: CASSLGTGWTNYGYTF
v_gene: TRBV19; abundance: -; j_gene: TRBJ2-6; d_gene: -; CDR3nt: TGTGCCAGTAGTTCCCGGACTTCTGGGGCCAACGTCCTGACTTTC; CDR3aa: CASSSRTSGANVLTF
v_gene: TRBV7-2; abundance: -; j_gene: TRBJ1-5; d_gene: -; CDR3nt: TGTGCCAGCAGCTTGACCGGCGATAGCAATCAGCCCCAGCATTTT; CDR3aa: CASSLTGDSNQPQHF
v_gene: TRBV27; abundance: -; j_gene: TRBJ2-7; d_gene: TRBD2; CDR3nt: TGTGCCAGCAGTTTGCTAGCGGGAGGGTACTACGAGCAGTACTTC; CDR3aa: CASSLLAGGYYEQYF
v_gene: TRBV19; abundance: -; j_gene: TRBJ2-1; d_gene: -; CDR3nt: TGTGCCAGTAGTATTATGCCCTCCTACAATGAGCAGTTCTTC; CDR3aa: CASSIMPSYNEQFF
v_gene: TRBV5-1; abundance: once; j_gene: TRBJ1-5; d_gene: TRBD1; CDR3nt: TGCGCCAGCAGCTTGGAAACAGGGGATCAGCCCCAGCATTTT; CDR3aa: CASSLETGDQPQHF
v_gene: TRBV6-5; abundance: -; j_gene: TRBJ1-6; d_gene: -; CDR3nt: TGTGCCAGCAGTTTAAAACAGGGAGGCAATTCACCCCTCCACTTT; CDR3aa: CASSLKQGGNSPLHF
v_gene: TRBV5-1; abundance: few; j_gene: TRBJ1-1; d_gene: -; CDR3nt: TGCGCCAGCAGCTTGGGTGAAGGGTTCATGAACACTGAAGCTTTCTTT; CDR3aa: CASSLGEGFMNTEAFF
v_gene: TRBV4-2; abundance: -; j_gene: TRBJ2-7; d_gene: -; CDR3nt: TGTGCCAGCAGCCAAGAAAGAGGCAGGTCCTCCTACGAGCAGTACTTC; CDR3aa: CASSQERGRSSYEQYF
v_gene: TRBV7-7; abundance: -; j_gene: TRBJ2-3; d_gene: -; CDR3nt: TGTGCCAGCAGCTCCCCACCCATACTCACAGATACGCAGTATTTT; CDR3aa: CASSSPPILTDTQYF
v_gene: TRBV30; abundance: -; j_gene: TRBJ2-2; d_gene: -; CDR3nt: TGTGCCTGCTGCCTAGAGGGGGGGCGACGGACCGGGGAGCTGTTTTTT; CDR3aa: CACCLEGGRRTGELFF
v_gene: TRBV7-2; abundance: once; j_gene: TRBJ1-1; d_gene: -; CDR3nt: TGTGCCAGCAGCCCAGTTGGGGGAACGGCTTTCTTT; CDR3aa: CASSPVGGTAFF
v_gene: TRBV6-1; abundance: -; j_gene: TRBJ2-4; d_gene: TRBD2; CDR3nt: TGTGCCAGCAGTGAACTAGGTAGCGGGGGGCCCCTAGCCAAAAACATTCAGTACTTC; CDR3aa: CASSELGSGGPLAKNIQYF
v_gene: TRBV9; abundance: -; j_gene: TRBJ2-7; d_gene: TRBD1; CDR3nt: TGTGCCAGCAGTCTTGTGGGGACAGGAGCCTACGAGCAGTACTTC; CDR3aa: CASSLVGTGAYEQYF
v_gene: TRBV6-5; abundance: -; j_gene: TRBJ1-1; d_gene: TRBD1; CDR3nt: TGTGCCAGCAGTGCCGGGACAGGGGGCCGGACTGAAGCTTTCTTT; CDR3aa: CASSAGTGGRTEAFF
v_gene: TRBV18; abundance: -; j_gene: TRBJ1-4; d_gene: -; CDR3nt: TGTGCCAGCTCACCACGGCAGACAACTAATGAAAAACTGTTTTTT; CDR3aa: CASSPRQTTNEKLFF
v_gene: TRBV7-2; abundance: -; j_gene: TRBJ2-2; d_gene: TRBD1; CDR3nt: TGTGCCAGCAGCTCACCGGGACAGGGGGCGGTCGGGGAGCTGTTTTTT; CDR3aa: CASSSPGQGAVGELFF
v_gene: TRBV18; abundance: -; j_gene: TRBJ2-7; d_gene: -; CDR3nt: TGTGCCAGCTCACCAGGTGTCTCCTCCTACGAGCAGTACTTC; CDR3aa: CASSPGVSSYEQYF
v_gene: TRBV10-3; abundance: -; j_gene: TRBJ1-5; d_gene: -; CDR3nt: TGTGCCATCAGTGAGGAGTTGGGCCAGCCCCAGCATTTT; CDR3aa: CAISEELGQPQHF